A selection of T cell receptor beta chains follows, all from one sample in a study of T cells in Graves' hyperthyroidism and ophthalmopathy. TCRdb re-called the multiplex PCR reads with MiXCR, one entry per CDR3 protein. The data hold 350,000 to 400,000 distinct CDR3 sequences, with approximately 15% observed a single time. Sequencing was performed on blood. The receptors here all came from a woman aged 55-75 years with Graves' hyperthyroidism. The CDR3 runs from the conserved cysteine through the conserved F or W. A D gene is named only where the DNA matches it firmly. Clone size is given for some rows only: seen once, a few or many times, or a class if the clone is expanded.

clone_size j_call v_call d_call cdr3_nt cdr3_aa
NA TRBJ2-3 TRBV5-8 TRBD2 TGTGCCAGCAGAGCCGGGACTAGGACAGATACGCAGTATTTT CASRAGTRTDTQYF
many TRBJ1-5 TRBV6-1 NA TGTGCCAGCAGTGTACTACCCCCCCTAGCTAATCAGCCCCAGCATTTT CASSVLPPLANQPQHF
few TRBJ2-5 TRBV19 TRBD1 TGTGCCAGTAGTGGATCCGGGACAGGGGAGGAGACCCAGTACTTC CASSGSGTGEETQYF
few TRBJ2-5 TRBV6-1 TRBD2 TGTGCCAGCAGCCGGGACTACCCCTTCCAAGAGACCCAGTACTTC CASSRDYPFQETQYF
NA TRBJ2-3 TRBV2 TRBD2 TGTGCCAGCAGGGCGGGAGGGACCACAGATACGCAGTATTTT CASRAGGTTDTQYF
many TRBJ2-7 TRBV18 TRBD1 TGTGCCAGCTCACCAAGGAACAGGGGGGAGCAGTACTTC CASSPRNRGEQYF
many TRBJ1-2 TRBV12-3/TRBV12-4 TRBD1 TGTGCCAGCAGTTACTACAGGGGGAAGGAAGATGGCTACACCTTC CASSYYRGKEDGYTF
many TRBJ2-3 TRBV7-9 TRBD1 TGTGCCAGCAGCTTCGGACAGGGGGCAGATACGCAGTATTTT CASSFGQGADTQYF
NA TRBJ1-2 TRBV5-6 NA TGTGCCAGCAGCCCCCGCCCGAGGGACGGCTACACCTTC CASSPRPRDGYTF
many TRBJ2-1 TRBV11-1 NA TGTGCCAGCAGCTTAGTCTCAGGGAGAGATGAGCAGTTCTTC CASSLVSGRDEQFF
many TRBJ1-1 TRBV20-1 NA TGCAGTGCTACGACAGGAGGGAACACTGAAGCTTTCTTT CSATTGGNTEAFF
many TRBJ1-5 TRBV30 NA TGTGCCTGGAGTGTCAACACCTATCAGCCCCAGCATTTT CAWSVNTYQPQHF
few TRBJ2-6 TRBV6-1 NA TGTGCCAGCAGTGGCAACAGGCGACCCCCAATTGGGGCCAACGTCCTGACTTTC CASSGNRRPPIGANVLTF
many TRBJ1-1 TRBV27 TRBD1 TGTGCCAGCAGCTTTACTTTGCCCGGGACAGGGGGAGGGTACACTGAAGCTTTCTTT CASSFTLPGTGGGYTEAFF
few TRBJ2-7 TRBV18 TRBD1 TGTGCCAGCTCACCTATAAGGGACAGGGGATTCTACGAGCAGTACTTC CASSPIRDRGFYEQYF
NA TRBJ2-1 TRBV11-2 TRBD2 TGTGCCAGCAGAGACGGGACTAGCGGGCACTACAATGAGCAGTTCTTC CASRDGTSGHYNEQFF
once TRBJ1-5 TRBV30 NA TGTGCCTGGGTCCGGGCAGGGGTTCATCAGCCCCAGCATTTT CAWVRAGVHQPQHF
many TRBJ2-7 TRBV19 TRBD1 TGTGCCAGTAGTACGACAGGGAACGTCTACGAGCAGTACTTC CASSTTGNVYEQYF
few TRBJ2-3 TRBV6-1 TRBD1 TGTGCCAGCAGTGACGACAGGGGCACTTTGGGAGATACGCAGTATTTT CASSDDRGTLGDTQYF
many TRBJ2-1 TRBV11-2 TRBD2 TGTGCCAGCAGCTCCCCCCTAGCGGGTCAGTTCTTC CASSSPLAGQFF
few TRBJ2-1 TRBV19 TRBD2 TGTGCCAGTAGTATAGATCTATTTCCAGCGGGAGAGCAGGGGGAGCAGTTCTTC CASSIDLFPAGEQGEQFF
many TRBJ2-3 TRBV7-8 NA TGTGCCAGCAGCGCACGGGACCGTCGAACAGATACGCAGTATTTT CASSARDRRTDTQYF
many TRBJ2-3 TRBV28 TRBD1 TGTGCCAGCAGTTCGGGACAGGACTTTGGGAGATCAGATACGCAGTATTTT CASSSGQDFGRSDTQYF
NA TRBJ1-6 TRBV7-2 NA TGTGCCAGCAGCTTATATTTCCAGACCAGCTCCTATAATTCACCCCTCCACTTT CASSLYFQTSSYNSPLHF
many TRBJ2-7 TRBV7-9 NA TGTGCCAGCAGCTTAAGTGATTGGGACGAGCAGTACTTC CASSLSDWDEQYF
few TRBJ2-7 TRBV6-1 NA TGTGCCAGCAAATTGACAGGATCCTACGAGCAGTACTTC CASKLTGSYEQYF
few TRBJ2-5 TRBV11-2 NA TGTGCCAGCAGCTTAGGGCAGGGTTCCCAGTACTTC CASSLGQGSQYF
few TRBJ1-5 TRBV19 TRBD1 TGTGCCAGTAGTGCGGGACAGGCCAATCAGCCCCAGCATTTT CASSAGQANQPQHF
many TRBJ2-7 TRBV12-3/TRBV12-4 NA TGTGCCAGCAGCATGGGACCGGAAAACGAGCAGTACTTC CASSMGPENEQYF
NA TRBJ2-7 TRBV7-6 NA TGTGCCAGCAGCCCGGACGCCAACTACGAGCAGTACTTC CASSPDANYEQYF
many TRBJ2-1 TRBV20-1 TRBD1 TGCAGTGCTAGAGATCTAACAGGGGGCGCCTCCTACAATGAGCAGTTCTTC CSARDLTGGASYNEQFF
few TRBJ2-4 TRBV10-3 TRBD2 TGTGCCATCAGTGAGTCGGGGGGGGTCGTTCAGTACTTC CAISESGGVVQYF
many TRBJ2-1 TRBV24-1 NA TGTGCCACCAGTGATCTAAGCGCGGAGTCCTACAATGAGCAGTTCTTC CATSDLSAESYNEQFF
NA TRBJ2-5 TRBV7-9 TRBD1 TGTGCCAGCAGGCCTAGACAGGGCCCCTCCCAGGGGGAGACCCAGCACTTC CASRPRQGPSQGETQHF
many TRBJ2-3 TRBV24-1 TRBD2 TGTGCCACCAGTGTTTCCGGGACTAGCGGCTCGTGGGATACGCAGTATTTT CATSVSGTSGSWDTQYF
many TRBJ2-5 TRBV5-4 NA TGTGCCAGCAGCTTTCCTGACAGCCAAGAGACCCAGTACTTC CASSFPDSQETQYF
NA TRBJ1-1 TRBV5-4 NA TGTGCCAGCAGCTTGGATTGGGGGGCGCAGGAAGCTTTCTTT CASSLDWGAQEAFF
many TRBJ1-4 TRBV18 NA TGTGCCAGCTCACCGGCCTCGGGGATCTATGAAAAACTGTTTTTT CASSPASGIYEKLFF
NA TRBJ2-2 TRBV30 TRBD2 TGTGCCTGGAGTGTGGGGAGGGCTCGACGGACCGGGGAGCTGTTTTTT CAWSVGRARRTGELFF
many TRBJ1-2 TRBV2 NA TGTGCCAGCAGTGAAATCCGGGATCGTGGCTACACCTTC CASSEIRDRGYTF
many TRBJ2-1 TRBV3-1 NA TGTGCCAGCAGCCAAGATATCTGGAATGGGAATGAGCAGTTCTTC CASSQDIWNGNEQFF
many TRBJ2-1 TRBV11-3 NA TGTGCCAGCAGCTTAGGCTCACAGAGAGAGAATGAGCAGTTCTTC CASSLGSQRENEQFF
many TRBJ2-3 TRBV12-3/TRBV12-4 NA TGTGCCAGCAGTATTGGGCTTGGGGATACGCAGTATTTT CASSIGLGDTQYF
NA TRBJ2-1 TRBV30 TRBD2 TGTGCCTGGAGGCCCCATAGCGGGAGGGCCTACAATGAGCAGTTCTTC CAWRPHSGRAYNEQFF
NA TRBJ2-3 TRBV6-1 TRBD1 TGTGCCAGCAGTTATTACAGGGGTGGGGATACGCAGTATTTT CASSYYRGGDTQYF
many TRBJ2-3 TRBV30 NA TGTGCCTGGAGTTTGGGGGCTGTCGATACGCAGTATTTT CAWSLGAVDTQYF
NA TRBJ2-7 TRBV5-4 TRBD2 TGTGCCAGCAGCTCGCCTTTTGGGGGGGGTAGCTCCTACGAGCAGTACTTC CASSSPFGGGSSYEQYF
many TRBJ1-6 TRBV5-1 NA TGCGCCAGCAGCACCGGACAAGGACGTTATAATTCACCCCTCCACTTT CASSTGQGRYNSPLHF
many TRBJ2-3 TRBV5-1 NA TGCGCCAGCAAGCTGCACACTGGAGGGGAAACAGATACGCAGTATTTT CASKLHTGGETDTQYF
NA TRBJ2-3 TRBV19 NA TGTGCCAGTATGTTTAGTGATACGCAGTATTTT CASMFSDTQYF
many TRBJ1-2 TRBV10-3 NA TGTGCCATCAGTCTGCAGGGGCATGGCTACACCTTC CAISLQGHGYTF
few TRBJ1-2 TRBV12-3/TRBV12-4 NA TGTGCCAGCAGTTGGTCCCGGGACATTCAATTC CASSWSRDIQF
many TRBJ1-1 TRBV7-9 NA TGTGCCAGCAGCCCTCTCGGGTCCCCCGAAGCTTTCTTT CASSPLGSPEAFF
many TRBJ2-5 TRBV3-1 NA TGTGCCAGCAGCCACGAGCGGAACCAAGAGACCCAGTACTTC CASSHERNQETQYF
NA TRBJ1-6 TRBV7-2 NA TGTGCCAGCAGCTTAGCCTTTTGGACTCCCGGGGCAAAGAGGTCCTATAATTCACCCCTCCACTTT CASSLAFWTPGAKRSYNSPLHF
NA TRBJ1-1 TRBV20-1 NA TGCAGTACCGACGGGAACACTAAGGCTTTCTTT CSTDGNTKAFF
NA TRBJ2-5 TRBV19 TRBD2 TGTGCCAGTAGTGGCGGGACTAGCGGGAGAGGAGAGACCCAGTACTTC CASSGGTSGRGETQYF